Following are 7 T cell receptor beta chains from one sample sequenced in a study of T-cell reconstitution after alpha-beta-depleted transplantation in children. The TCRbeta library was prepared with unique molecular identifiers. TCRdb re-called the PCR reads through MiXCR, storing one row per CDR3 protein. Here the sample spans around 680,000 distinct CDR3 sequences, roughly 15% being singletons. The sequencing used PBMCs from the stem cell graft donor, collected from the stem cell graft. Receptors were obtained from a human donor who donated a stem cell graft to a child with acute myeloid leukemia.

This clonotype was recorded only once. The J gene is TRBJ1-2, the V gene TRBV5-1; D unresolved. CDR3 length: 17 residues. Trimming left V 3 bases short and J 6 bases short, with 24 bases between. Per the germline V gene, CDR1 is SGHRS and CDR2 is YFSETQ. The CDR3 region is CASSWSPSGPLKDGYTF. DNA for the CDR3: TGCGCCAGCAGCTGGAGTCCCTCAGGCCCGCTAAAGGATGGCTACACCTTC.

The chain couples TRBV7-2 to TRBJ1-2; D not certain. CDR1 is SGHTA and CDR2 is FQGNSA in the germline V gene. The CDR3 length is 16 residues. The ends were cut back, 2 bases at V and 4 bases at J, with 17 bases in the middle. CDR3 sequence reads: CASSLFMDPGLYGYTF. The CDR3 region has the DNA TGTGCCAGCAGCTTATTTATGGACCCCGGTCTCTATGGCTACACCTTC.

J is TRBJ1-2 and V is TRBV5-5; no clear D. The CDR3 contains 16 residues. CDR1 SGHKS and CDR2 YYEKEE come from the germline V gene (reference sequence). V was shortened by 4 bases and J by 4 bases, with 20 bases between the two germline ends. The chain's CDR3 is CASSPRYDGRAYGYTF. CDR3 coding DNA: TGTGCCAGCAGCCCCCGTTACGATGGGCGGGCCTATGGCTACACCTTC.

In the case of this clonotype: A much larger clone differs from this one at a single base, so this may be a read error. No conserved phenylalanine or tryptophan ends this CDR3, so it is likely a read error. The rearrangement uses TRBV20-1 and TRBJ1-1; possibly TRBD1 for D (6 bases). The CDR3 has 13 amino acids. V was clipped by 4 bases and J by 8 bases, with 17 bases between them. CDR1 is DFQATT and CDR2 is SNEGSKA in the germline V gene (reference sequence). The CDR3, as DNA: TGCAGTGCTATCCCCGGGACATCGCTCGAAGCTTTCTTA. This sequence encodes CSAIPGTSLEAFL.

This clonotype was seen many times. CDR3 protein: CSAKTSGASTDTQYF. In DNA, the CDR3 is TGCAGTGCTAAGACTAGCGGAGCTAGCACAGATACGCAGTATTTT. V gene TRBV20-1 combines with J gene TRBJ2-3; 9 nucleotides align to TRBD2. The trim removed 4 bases at V and 0 bases at J, leaving 5 bases unmatched. From germline, CDR1 is DFQATT and CDR2 SNEGSKA (reference sequence). The CDR3 spans 15 residues.

As to this clonotype: Possible read error: a much larger clone is one base away. The V and J genes are TRBV12-3 or TRBV12-4 and TRBJ2-2, with D possibly matching TRBD1 (6 bases). The V end lost 7 bases, the J end lost 1 base, and 10 bases lay between the germline ends. The length of the CDR3 is 14 residues. The CDR3 region has the DNA TGTGCCAGCACGTGGGGGCAGAACACCGGGGAGCTGTTTTTT. This encodes CASTWGQNTGELFF.

This clonotype has ten or more counts. The J gene is TRBJ1-4, the V gene TRBV12-3 or TRBV12-4; D uncertain. The V and J ends lost 2 bases and 1 base respectively, with 11 bases between them. The CDR3 spans 16 residues. The CDR3 nucleotides read TGTGCCAGCAGTTTAAGGGAGGAGGGAACTAATGAAAAACTGTTTTTT. Translated: CASSLREEGTNEKLFF.